The subject of this entry is one T cell receptor (beta chain). The CDR3 is 12 amino acids. Germline V lookup: CDR1 SGHTA, CDR2 FQGTGA. V lost 1 base, J lost 8 bases, and 6 bases lay in between. Per the original data handling: How many nucleated cells were present was estimated from reference gene primer amplification. Profiling relied on immunoSEQ multiplex PCR, and the TCRdb table lists in-frame clones only, not all of them. D and trimming were read from the DNA, whereas the V and J calls and clone size are those reported in that table. Among 350,000 to 550,000 clones listed, around 89% were seen once. This sample stems from a study of blood T cell repertoires in COVID-19. Across the study: COVID-19 samples from acute and convalescent phases originated in the United States, Italy and Spain. PBMCs, B-cell-depleted T cells, or T cells provided the cDNA or gDNA that made up the material.

The chain joins TRBV7-3 to TRBJ2-1; no firm D call. The sample was peripheral blood. The source of this sequence is a woman under 40 with acute or convalescent COVID-19. The CDR3 reads CASSLRADEQFF. The DNA of the CDR3 is TGTGCCAGCAGCTTAAGAGCTGATGAGCAGTTCTTC. Using reference TRBV7-3 and TRBJ2-1 for the parts outside the CDR3, the full variable domain is GAGVSQTPSNKVTEKGKYVELRCDPISGHTALYWYRQSLGQGPEFLIYFQGTGAADDSGLPNDRFFAVRPEGSVSTLKIQRTERGDSAVYLCASSLRADEQFFGPGTRLTVL.